This TCR beta chain was observed in a study of blood T cell repertoires in COVID-19. As for the study in general: The origin of the acute and convalescent COVID-19 samples was the United States, Italy and Spain.

With 4 bases clipped from V and 1 base from J, the junction kept 7 bases outside the gene matches. In germline, CDR1 is MNHEY, CDR2 SMNVEV (reference sequence). The CDR3 has 16 residues. Study processing details: Estimates of nucleated cell counts were drawn from the amplification of reference gene primers. Assay used: immunoSEQ multiplex PCR; TCRdb lists only in-frame clones, some missing. V, J and clone size reflect that table, while D and trimming were determined from the DNA. The sample has roughly 59,000 clones, 70% to 80% seen once. This sequence was found in a human donor in a cohort sampled during active COVID-19. The chain recombines TRBV27 with TRBJ2-4; 7 bases are shared with TRBD1. The sample comprised peripheral blood. For the CDR3, the DNA is TGTGCCAGCAGTTCCTTACTACAGGGGGCCAAAAACATTCAGTACTTC. Translating gives CASSSLLQGAKNIQYF.